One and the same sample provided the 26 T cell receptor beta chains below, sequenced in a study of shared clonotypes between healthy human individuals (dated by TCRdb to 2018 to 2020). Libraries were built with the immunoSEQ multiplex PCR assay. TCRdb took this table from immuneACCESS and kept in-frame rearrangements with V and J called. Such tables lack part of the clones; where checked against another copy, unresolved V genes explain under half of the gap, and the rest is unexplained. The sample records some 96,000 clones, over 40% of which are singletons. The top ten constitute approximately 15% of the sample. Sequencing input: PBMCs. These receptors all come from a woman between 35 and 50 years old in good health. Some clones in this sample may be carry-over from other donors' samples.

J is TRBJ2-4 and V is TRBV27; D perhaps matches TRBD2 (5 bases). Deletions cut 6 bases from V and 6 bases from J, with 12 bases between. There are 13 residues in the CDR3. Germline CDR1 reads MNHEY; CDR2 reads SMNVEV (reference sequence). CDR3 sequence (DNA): TGTGCCAGCAGACTAGGGATCCTAAACATTCAGTACTTC. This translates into CASRLGILNIQYF.

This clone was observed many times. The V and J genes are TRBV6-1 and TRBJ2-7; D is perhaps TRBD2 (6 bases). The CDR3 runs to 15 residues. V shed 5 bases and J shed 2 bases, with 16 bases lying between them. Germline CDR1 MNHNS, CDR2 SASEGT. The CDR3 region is CASSPRLDPPYEQYF. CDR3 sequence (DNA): TGTGCCAGCAGTCCCCGACTAGATCCGCCCTACGAGCAGTACTTC.

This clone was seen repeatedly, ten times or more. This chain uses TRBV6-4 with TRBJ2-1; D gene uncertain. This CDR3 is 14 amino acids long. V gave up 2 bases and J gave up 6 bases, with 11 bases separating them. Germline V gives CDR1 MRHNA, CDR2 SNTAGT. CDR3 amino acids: CASSDGSSSNEQFF. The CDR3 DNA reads TGTGCCAGCAGTGACGGTAGCAGCTCCAATGAGCAGTTCTTC.

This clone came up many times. CDR3 DNA sequence: TGCAGCGTTGGGACTAGTTCTAGGGAGACCCAGTACTTC. Translation: CSVGTSSRETQYF. The rearrangement links TRBV29-1 to TRBJ2-5; 7 bases fit TRBD2. This CDR3 is 13 amino acids long. The junction had 7 bases not matched to a gene; V was cut back by 4 bases and J by 5 bases. Germline V lookup: CDR1 SQVTM, CDR2 ANQGSEA.

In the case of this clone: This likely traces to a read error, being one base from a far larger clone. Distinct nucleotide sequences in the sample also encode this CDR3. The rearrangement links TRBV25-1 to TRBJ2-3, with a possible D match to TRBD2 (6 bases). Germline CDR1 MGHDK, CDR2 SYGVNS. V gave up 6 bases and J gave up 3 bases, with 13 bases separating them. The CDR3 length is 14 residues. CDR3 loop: CASSENLATDTQYF. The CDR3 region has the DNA TGTGCCAGCAGCGAAAATCTAGCGACAGATACGCAGTATTTT.

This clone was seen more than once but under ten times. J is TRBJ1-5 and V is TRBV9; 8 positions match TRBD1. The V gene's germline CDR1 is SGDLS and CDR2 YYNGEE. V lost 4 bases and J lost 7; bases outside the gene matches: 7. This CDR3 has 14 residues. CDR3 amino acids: CASSYGTGGQPQHF. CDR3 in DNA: TGTGCCAGCAGCTACGGGACAGGAGGGCAGCCCCAGCATTTT. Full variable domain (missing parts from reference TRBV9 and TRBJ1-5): DSGVTQTPKHLITATGQRVTLRCSPRSGDLSVYWYQQSLDQGLQFLIQYYNGEERAKGNILERFSAQQFPDLHSELNLSSLELGDSALYFCASSYGTGGQPQHFGDGTRLSIL.

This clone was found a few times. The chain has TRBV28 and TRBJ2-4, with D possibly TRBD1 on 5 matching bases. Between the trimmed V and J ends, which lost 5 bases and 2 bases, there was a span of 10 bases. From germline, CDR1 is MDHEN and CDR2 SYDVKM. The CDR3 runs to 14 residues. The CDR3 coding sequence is TGTGCCAGCAGTGCGACAGCTACCAAAAACATTCAGTACTTC. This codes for CASSATATKNIQYF.

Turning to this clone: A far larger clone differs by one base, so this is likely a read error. CDR3 region: CAADGEQYF. The CDR3 DNA reads TGTGCCGCAGACGGTGAGCAGTACTTC. This chain joins TRBV30 and TRBJ2-7; the D is unclear. CDR1 is GTSNPN and CDR2 is SVGIG in the germline V gene (reference sequence). The CDR3 length is 9 residues. Trimming stripped 8 bases from V and 7 bases from J, with 9 bases between.

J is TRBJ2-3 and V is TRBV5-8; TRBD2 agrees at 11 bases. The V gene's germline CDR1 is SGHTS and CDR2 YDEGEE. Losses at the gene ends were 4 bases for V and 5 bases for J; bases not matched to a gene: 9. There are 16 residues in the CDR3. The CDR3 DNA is TGTGCCAGCAGCGCCCGTCTAGCGGGAGGAGGAGATACGCAGTATTTT. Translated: CASSARLAGGGDTQYF.

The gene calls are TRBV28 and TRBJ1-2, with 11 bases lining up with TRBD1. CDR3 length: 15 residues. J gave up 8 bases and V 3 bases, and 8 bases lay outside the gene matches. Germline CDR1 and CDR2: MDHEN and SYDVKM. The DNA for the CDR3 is TGTGCCAGCAGTTTCGGTGGGACAGGGGGTTTCGGCTACACCTTC. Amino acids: CASSFGGTGGFGYTF.

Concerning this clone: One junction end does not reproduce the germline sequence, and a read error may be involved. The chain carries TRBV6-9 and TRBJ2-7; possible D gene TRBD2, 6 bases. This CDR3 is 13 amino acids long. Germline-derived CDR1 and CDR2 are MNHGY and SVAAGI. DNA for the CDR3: TGTGCCAGCAGTCAACGGGACTCCCACGAGCAGTACTTC. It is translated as CASSQRDSHEQYF.

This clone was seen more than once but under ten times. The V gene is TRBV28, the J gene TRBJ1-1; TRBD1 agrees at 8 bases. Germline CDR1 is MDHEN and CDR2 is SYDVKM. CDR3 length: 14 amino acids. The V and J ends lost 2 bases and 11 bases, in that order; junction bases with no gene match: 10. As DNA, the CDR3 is TGTGCCAGCAGTTTAGATGGGACAGGTAACGTGGCTTTCTTT. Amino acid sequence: CASSLDGTGNVAFF.

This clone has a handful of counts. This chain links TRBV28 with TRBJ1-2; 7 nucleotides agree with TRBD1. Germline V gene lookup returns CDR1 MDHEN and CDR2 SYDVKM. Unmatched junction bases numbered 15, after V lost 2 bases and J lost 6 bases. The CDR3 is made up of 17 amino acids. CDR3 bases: TGTGCCAGCAGTTTAGCTGAGCTAATTCCGGGACAGAATGGCTACACCTTC. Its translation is CASSLAELIPGQNGYTF.

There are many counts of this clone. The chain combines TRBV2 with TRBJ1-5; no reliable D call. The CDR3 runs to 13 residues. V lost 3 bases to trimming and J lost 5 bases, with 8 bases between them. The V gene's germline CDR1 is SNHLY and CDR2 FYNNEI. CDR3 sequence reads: CASSEVPYQPQHF. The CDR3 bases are TGTGCCAGCAGTGAGGTACCCTATCAGCCCCAGCATTTT.

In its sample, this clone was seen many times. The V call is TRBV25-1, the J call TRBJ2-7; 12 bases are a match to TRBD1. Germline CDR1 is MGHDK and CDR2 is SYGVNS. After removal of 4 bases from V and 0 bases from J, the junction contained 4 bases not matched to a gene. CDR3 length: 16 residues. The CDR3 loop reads CASSGGTGGFSYEQYF. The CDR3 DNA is TGTGCCAGCAGTGGAGGGACAGGGGGCTTCTCCTACGAGCAGTACTTC.

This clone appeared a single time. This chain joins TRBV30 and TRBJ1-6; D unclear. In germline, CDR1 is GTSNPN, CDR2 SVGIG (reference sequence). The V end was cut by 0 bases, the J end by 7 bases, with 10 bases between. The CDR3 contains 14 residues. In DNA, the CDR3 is TGTGCCTGGAGTGTACCGGGCGGCAATTCACCCCTCCACTTT. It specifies CAWSVPGGNSPLHF.

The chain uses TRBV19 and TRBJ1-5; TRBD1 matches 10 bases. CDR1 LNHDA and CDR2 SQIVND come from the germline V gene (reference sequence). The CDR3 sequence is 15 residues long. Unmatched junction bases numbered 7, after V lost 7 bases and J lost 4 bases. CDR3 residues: CASNLGQGFNQPQHF. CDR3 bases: TGTGCCAGTAATCTGGGACAGGGGTTTAATCAGCCCCAGCATTTT.

The CDR3 DNA is TGTGCCAGCAGTTTATTCTGGGGACAGCCCCAGCATTTT. Residues: CASSLFWGQPQHF. This chain uses TRBV27 with TRBJ1-5; D not certain. V gave up 1 base and J gave up 7 bases, with 8 bases separating them. Germline V lookup: CDR1 MNHEY, CDR2 SMNVEV (reference sequence). The CDR3 consists of 13 residues.

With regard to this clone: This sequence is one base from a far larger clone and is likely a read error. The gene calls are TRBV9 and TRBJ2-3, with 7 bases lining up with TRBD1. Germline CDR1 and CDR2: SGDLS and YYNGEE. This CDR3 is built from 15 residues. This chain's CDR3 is CASSVGSQGTDTRYF. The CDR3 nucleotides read TGTGCCAGCAGCGTAGGGTCTCAGGGGACAGATACGCGGTATTTT. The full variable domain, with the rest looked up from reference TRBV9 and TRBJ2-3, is DSGVTQTPKHLITATGQRVTLRCSPRSGDLSVYWYQQSLDQGLQFLIQYYNGEERAKGNILERFSAQQFPDLHSELNLSSLELGDSALYFCASSVGSQGTDTRYFGPGTRLTVL.

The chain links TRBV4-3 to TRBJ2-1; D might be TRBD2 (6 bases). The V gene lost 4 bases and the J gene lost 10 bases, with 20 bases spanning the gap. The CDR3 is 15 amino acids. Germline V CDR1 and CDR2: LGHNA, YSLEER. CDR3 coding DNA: TGCGCCAGCAGCCCGGACTACTCTCTACAATTGGAGCAGTTCTTC. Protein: CASSPDYSLQLEQFF.

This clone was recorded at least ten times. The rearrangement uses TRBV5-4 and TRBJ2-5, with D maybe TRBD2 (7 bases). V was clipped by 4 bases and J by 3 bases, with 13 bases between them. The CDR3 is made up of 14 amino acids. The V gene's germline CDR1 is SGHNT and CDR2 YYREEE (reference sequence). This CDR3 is CASSGGGREETQYF. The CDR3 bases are TGTGCCAGCAGCGGCGGGGGCCGCGAAGAGACCCAGTACTTC.

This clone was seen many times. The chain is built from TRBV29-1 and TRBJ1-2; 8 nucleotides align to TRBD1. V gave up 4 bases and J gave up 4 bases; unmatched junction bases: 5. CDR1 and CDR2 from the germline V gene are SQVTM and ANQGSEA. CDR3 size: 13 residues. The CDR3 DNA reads TGCAGCGTTGCCTGGACAGGGCCCTATGGCTACACCTTC. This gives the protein CSVAWTGPYGYTF.

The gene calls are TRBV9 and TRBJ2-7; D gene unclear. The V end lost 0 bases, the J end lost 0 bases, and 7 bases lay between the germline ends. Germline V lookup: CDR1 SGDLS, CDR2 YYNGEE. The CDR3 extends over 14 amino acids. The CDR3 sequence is CASSVAPASYEQYF. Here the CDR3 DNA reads TGTGCCAGCAGCGTAGCTCCGGCCTCCTACGAGCAGTACTTC.

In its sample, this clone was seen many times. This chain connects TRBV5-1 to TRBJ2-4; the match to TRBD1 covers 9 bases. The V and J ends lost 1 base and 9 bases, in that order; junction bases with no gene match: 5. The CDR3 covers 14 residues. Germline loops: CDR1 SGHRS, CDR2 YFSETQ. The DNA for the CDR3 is TGCGCCAGCAGCTTGACGACAGGGGGGAGCATTCAGTACTTC. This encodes CASSLTTGGSIQYF.

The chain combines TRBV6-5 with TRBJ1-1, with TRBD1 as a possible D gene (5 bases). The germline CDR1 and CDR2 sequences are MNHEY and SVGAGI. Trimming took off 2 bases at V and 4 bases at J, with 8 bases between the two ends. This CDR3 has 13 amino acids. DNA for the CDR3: TGTGCCAGCAGTTACGGGGCCCTCACTGAAGCTTTCTTT. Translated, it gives CASSYGALTEAFF.

CDR3: CASSLAGGVMETQYF. The CDR3, as DNA: TGTGCCAGCAGTTTGGCGGGAGGCGTTATGGAGACCCAGTACTTC. The chain has TRBV6-9 and TRBJ2-5; TRBD2 aligns across 8 bases. V was pared by 4 bases and J by 5 bases, with 9 bases of the junction left unmatched. The CDR3 has 15 amino acids. The germline gives CDR1 MNHGY, CDR2 SVAAGI.